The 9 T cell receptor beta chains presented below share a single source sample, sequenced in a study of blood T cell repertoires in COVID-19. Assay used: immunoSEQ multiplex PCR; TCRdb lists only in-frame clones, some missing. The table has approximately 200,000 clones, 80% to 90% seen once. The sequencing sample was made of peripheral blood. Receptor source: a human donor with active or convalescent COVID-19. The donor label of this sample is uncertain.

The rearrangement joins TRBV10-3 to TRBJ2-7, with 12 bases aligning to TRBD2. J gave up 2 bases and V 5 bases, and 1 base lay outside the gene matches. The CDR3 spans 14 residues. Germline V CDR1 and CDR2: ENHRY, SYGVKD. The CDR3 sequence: CAISRTSGAYEQYF. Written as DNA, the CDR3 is TGTGCCATCAGTAGGACTAGCGGGGCCTACGAGCAGTACTTC.

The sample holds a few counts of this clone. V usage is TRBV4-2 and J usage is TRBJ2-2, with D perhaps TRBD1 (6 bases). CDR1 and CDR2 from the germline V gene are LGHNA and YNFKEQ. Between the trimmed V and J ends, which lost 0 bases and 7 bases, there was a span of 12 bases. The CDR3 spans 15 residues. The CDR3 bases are TGTGCCAGCAGCCAAGAAACCAGGGGCGGCGGGGAGCTGTTTTTT. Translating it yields CASSQETRGGGELFF.

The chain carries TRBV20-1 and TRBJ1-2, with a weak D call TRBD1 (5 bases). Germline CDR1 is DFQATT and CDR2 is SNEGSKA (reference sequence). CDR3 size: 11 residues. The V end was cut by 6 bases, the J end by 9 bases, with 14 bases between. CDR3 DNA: TGCAGTGCACAGGATGGGGGGAGCTACACCTTC. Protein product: CSAQDGGSYTF.

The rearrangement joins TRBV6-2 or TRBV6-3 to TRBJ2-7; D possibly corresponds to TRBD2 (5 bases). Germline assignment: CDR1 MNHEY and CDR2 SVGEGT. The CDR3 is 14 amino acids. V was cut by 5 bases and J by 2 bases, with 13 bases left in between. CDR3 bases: TGTGCCAGCAGTCCCCCCTGGGGAGCCTACGAGCAGTACTTC. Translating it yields CASSPPWGAYEQYF.

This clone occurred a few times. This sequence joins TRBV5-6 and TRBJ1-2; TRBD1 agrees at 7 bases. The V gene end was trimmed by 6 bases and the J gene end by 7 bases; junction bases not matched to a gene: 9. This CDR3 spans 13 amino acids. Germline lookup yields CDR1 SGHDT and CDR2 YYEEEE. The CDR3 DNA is TGTGCCAGCACCTTCCGGACAGGCGTTGGCTACACCTTC. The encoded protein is CASTFRTGVGYTF.

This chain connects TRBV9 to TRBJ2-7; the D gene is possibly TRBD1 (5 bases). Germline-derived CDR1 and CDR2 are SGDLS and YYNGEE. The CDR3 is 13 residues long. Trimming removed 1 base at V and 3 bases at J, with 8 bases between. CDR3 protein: CASSVRQGYEQYF. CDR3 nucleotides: TGTGCCAGCAGCGTAAGGCAGGGCTACGAGCAGTACTTC.

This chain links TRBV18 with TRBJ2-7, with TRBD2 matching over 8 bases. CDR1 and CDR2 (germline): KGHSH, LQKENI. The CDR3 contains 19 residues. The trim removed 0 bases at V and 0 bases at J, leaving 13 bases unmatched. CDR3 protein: CASSPPLGEESGSSYEQYF. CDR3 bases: TGTGCCAGCTCACCACCACTAGGGGAGGAAAGCGGGAGCTCCTACGAGCAGTACTTC.

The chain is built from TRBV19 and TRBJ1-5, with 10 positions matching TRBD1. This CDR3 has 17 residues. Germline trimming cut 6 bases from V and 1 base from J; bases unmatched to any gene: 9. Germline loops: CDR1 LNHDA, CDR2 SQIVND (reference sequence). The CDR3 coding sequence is TGTGCCAGTAGACCGCCGGGGGGACAGGGGAGCAATCAGCCCCAGCATTTT. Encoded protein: CASRPPGGQGSNQPQHF.

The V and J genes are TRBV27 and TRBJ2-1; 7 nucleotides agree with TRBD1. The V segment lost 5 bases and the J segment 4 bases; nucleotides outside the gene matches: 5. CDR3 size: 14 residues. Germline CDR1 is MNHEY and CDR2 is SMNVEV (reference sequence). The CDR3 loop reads CASSIYRGYNEQFF. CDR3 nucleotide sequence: TGTGCCAGCAGTATCTACAGGGGTTACAATGAGCAGTTCTTC.